Included here is one T cell receptor (beta chain) sequence, with context. The CDR3 loop spans 9 amino acids. Germline CDR1 reads SEHNR; CDR2 reads FQNEAQ (reference sequence). Time point indicated: newly diagnosed GD, antithyroid drugs for less than 3 months. From PBMCs, RNA was extracted and then used to make the TCR library. Patients came through an endocrinology department, and that department was in Xi'an, China. The sample belongs to a study of regulatory T cells in long-lasting Graves disease. Investigators prepared the TCR beta libraries by applying iRepertoire HTBI primers and Arm-PCR of CDR3 regions. TCRdb reanalysed the multiplex PCR reads using MiXCR and keeps one entry per CDR3 protein. The table has some 490,000 distinct CDR3 sequences, approximately 12% seen once; the top ten hold roughly 8.9%. The same sample was also used in a study of T cells in Graves' hyperthyroidism and ophthalmopathy.

Sample: peripheral blood mononuclear cells (PBMCs), taken at new diagnosis, from a patient treated with antithyroid drugs. The gene calls are TRBV7-9 and TRBJ2-7, with 9 nucleotides matching TRBD1. This clonotype was obtained from a woman in her twenties or thirties with Graves disease. The DNA of the CDR3 is TGTGCCAGCAGCTTTGGGACAGGGGTC. This sequence encodes CASSFGTGV.